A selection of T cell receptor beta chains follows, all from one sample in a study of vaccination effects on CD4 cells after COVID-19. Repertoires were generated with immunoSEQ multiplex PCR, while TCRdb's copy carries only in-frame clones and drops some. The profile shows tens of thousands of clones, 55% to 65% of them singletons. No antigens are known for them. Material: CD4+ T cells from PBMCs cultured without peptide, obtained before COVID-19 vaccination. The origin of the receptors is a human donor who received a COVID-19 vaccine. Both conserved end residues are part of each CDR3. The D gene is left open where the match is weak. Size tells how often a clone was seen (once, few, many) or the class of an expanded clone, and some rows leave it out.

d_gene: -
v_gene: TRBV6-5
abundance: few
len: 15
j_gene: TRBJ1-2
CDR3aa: CASSYRRTQNYGYTF
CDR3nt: TGTGCCAGCAGCTATAGACGGACACAAAACTATGGCTACACCTTC

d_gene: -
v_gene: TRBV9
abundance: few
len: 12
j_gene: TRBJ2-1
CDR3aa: CASSAGKNEQFF
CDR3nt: TGTGCCAGCTCGGCAGGGAAGAATGAGCAGTTCTTC

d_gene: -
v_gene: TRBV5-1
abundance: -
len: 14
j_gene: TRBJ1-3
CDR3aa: CASGPGVSGNTIYF
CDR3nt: TGCGCCAGCGGACCGGGGGTCTCTGGAAACACCATATATTTT

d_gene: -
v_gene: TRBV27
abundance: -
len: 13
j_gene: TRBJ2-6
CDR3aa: CASSPSGANVLTF
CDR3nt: TGTGCCAGCAGTCCCTCTGGGGCCAACGTCCTGACTTTC

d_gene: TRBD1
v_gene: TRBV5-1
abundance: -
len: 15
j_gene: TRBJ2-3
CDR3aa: CASHRRQGVGDTQYF
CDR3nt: TGCGCCAGCCACCGAAGACAGGGAGTGGGAGATACGCAGTATTTT

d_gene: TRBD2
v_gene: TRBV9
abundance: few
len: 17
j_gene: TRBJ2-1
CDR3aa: CASSVAPGLAADNEQFF
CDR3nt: TGTGCCAGCAGCGTAGCTCCCGGACTAGCGGCTGACAATGAGCAGTTCTTC

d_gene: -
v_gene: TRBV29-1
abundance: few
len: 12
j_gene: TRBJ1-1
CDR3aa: CSVGEGFTEAFF
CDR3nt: TGCAGCGTTGGGGAGGGTTTCACTGAAGCTTTCTTT

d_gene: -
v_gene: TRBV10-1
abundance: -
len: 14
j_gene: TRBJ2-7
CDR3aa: CASSDRADSYEQYF
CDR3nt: TGCGCCAGCAGTGACAGGGCGGACTCCTACGAGCAGTACTTC

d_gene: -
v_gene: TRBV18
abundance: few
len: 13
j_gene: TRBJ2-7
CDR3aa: CASSPRSGYEQYF
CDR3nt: TGTGCCAGCTCACCACGGTCTGGGTACGAGCAGTACTTC

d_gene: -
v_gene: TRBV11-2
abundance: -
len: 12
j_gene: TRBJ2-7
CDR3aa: CASSLDSYEQYF
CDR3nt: TGTGCCAGCAGCTTAGACTCCTACGAGCAGTACTTC

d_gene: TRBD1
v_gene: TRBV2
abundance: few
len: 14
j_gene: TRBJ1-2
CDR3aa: CASNDRGLPYGYTF
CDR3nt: TGTGCCAGCAACGACAGGGGGTTACCGTATGGCTACACCTTC

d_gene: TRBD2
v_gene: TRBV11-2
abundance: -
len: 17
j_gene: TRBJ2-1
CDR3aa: CASSFNPSGGVYNEQFF
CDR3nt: TGTGCCAGCAGCTTCAATCCTAGCGGGGGGGTATACAATGAGCAGTTCTTC

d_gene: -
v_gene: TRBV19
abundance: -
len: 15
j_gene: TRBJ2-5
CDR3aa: CASSTGGGTQETQYF
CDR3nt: TGTGCCAGTAGTACTGGGGGCGGAACCCAAGAGACCCAGTACTTC

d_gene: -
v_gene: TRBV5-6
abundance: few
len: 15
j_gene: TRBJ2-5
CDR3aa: CASSSGLRGRQTQYF
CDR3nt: TGTGCCAGCAGCTCCGGCCTACGGGGGAGGCAGACCCAGTACTTC